The 14 T cell receptor beta chains below come from one sample, sequenced in a study of CD8 T cells in Susac syndrome. Random hexamers served to reverse transcribe roughly 0.5 to 1 ug RNA. One entry per CDR3 protein results from TCRdb running MiXCR on the immunoSEQ multiplex PCR reads. The table lists about 140,000 distinct CDR3 sequences, over 85% of them singletons, with over 0.25% in the top ten. The sample consisted of CD8+ T cells from PBMCs. Source of these receptors: a human donor in good health.

The rearrangement uses TRBV6-1 and TRBJ2-7; maybe TRBD2 (6 bases). CDR1 is MNHNS and CDR2 is SASEGT in the germline V gene. V lost 6 bases and J lost 7, with 25 bases in between. The CDR3 runs to 16 residues. The CDR3 is CASSPPASSGALEQYF. CDR3 sequence (DNA): TGTGCCAGCAGCCCTCCGGCGAGTAGCGGAGCGCTAGAGCAGTACTTC.

This clonotype was recorded once. The chain uses TRBV4-1 and TRBJ1-2; 7 bases fit TRBD1. V was pared by 4 bases and J by 2 bases, with 1 base of the junction left unmatched. Germline V gene data show CDR1 as MGHRA and CDR2 as YSYEKL. The CDR3 runs 13 residues. This chain's CDR3 is CASSPDRNYGYTF. The DNA for the CDR3 is TGCGCCAGCAGCCCGGACAGGAACTATGGCTACACCTTC.

This clonotype was observed a few times. J is TRBJ1-3 and V is TRBV9; D is uncertain. The CDR3 runs 14 residues. Germline V gene data show CDR1 as SGDLS and CDR2 as YYNGEE. With 0 bases removed from V and 0 bases from J, the gap between germline ends came to 4 bases. CDR3 bases: TGTGCCAGCAGCGTAGGGTCCTCTGGAAACACCATATATTTT. Protein sequence: CASSVGSSGNTIYF.

The rearrangement uses TRBV28 and TRBJ1-5; 9 bases align to TRBD1. CDR1 MDHEN and CDR2 SYDVKM come from the germline V gene. With 3 bases clipped from V and 1 base from J, the junction kept 1 base outside the gene matches. The CDR3 contains 15 residues. The CDR3 reads CASSLGQGSNQPQHF. The CDR3 region has the DNA TGTGCCAGCAGTTTGGGACAGGGCAGCAATCAGCCCCAGCATTTT. The variable domain in full, completed from reference TRBV28 and TRBJ1-5, reads DVKVTQSSRYLVKRTGEKVFLECVQDMDHENMFWYRQDPGLGLRLIYFSYDVKMKEKGDIPEGYSVSREKKERFSLILESASTNQTSMYLCASSLGQGSNQPQHFGDGTRLSIL.

The chain combines TRBV20-1 with TRBJ2-1; TRBD2 aligns across 12 bases. V shed 6 bases, J shed 0 bases, and the junction held 6 bases outside the gene matches. This CDR3 contains 16 residues. Germline-derived CDR1 and CDR2 are DFQATT and SNEGSKA (reference sequence). CDR3 DNA sequence: TGCAGTGCCGCCCCGACTAGCGGGAGCTCCTACAATGAGCAGTTCTTC. It specifies CSAAPTSGSSYNEQFF.

The count of this clonotype is one. The rearrangement joins TRBV5-6 to TRBJ2-1; TRBD2 might be the D (5 bases). The CDR3 runs 13 residues. V dropped 4 bases and J dropped 5 bases, with 10 bases sitting between them. CDR1 and CDR2 from the germline V gene are SGHDT and YYEEEE. This CDR3 reads CASSTDLDNEQFF. CDR3 DNA: TGTGCCAGCAGCACGGACTTGGACAATGAGCAGTTCTTC.

CDR3 residues: CSARDLRDVYGYTF. The CDR3 DNA reads as TGCAGTGCTAGAGATCTTCGGGACGTCTATGGCTACACCTTC. The rearrangement uses TRBV20-1 and TRBJ1-2; a possible D gene is TRBD1 (5 bases). CDR3 length: 14 amino acids. Trimming left V 0 bases short and J 4 bases short, with 12 bases between. CDR1 and CDR2 from the germline V gene are DFQATT and SNEGSKA (reference sequence).

This chain connects TRBV30 to TRBJ2-1; D may be TRBD1 (5 bases). This CDR3 is 11 amino acids long. V was clipped by 3 bases and J by 10 bases, with 10 bases between them. Per the germline V gene, CDR1 is GTSNPN and CDR2 is SVGIG (reference sequence). CDR3 in DNA: TGTGCCTGGAGATGGGGCAGCGAGCAGTTCTTC. It translates to CAWRWGSEQFF.

The chain uses TRBV13 and TRBJ2-3, with D possibly being TRBD2 (5 bases). The germline CDR1 and CDR2 sequences are PRHDT and FYEKMQ (reference sequence). CDR3 length: 16 residues. The germline V and J ends were trimmed by 1 base and 0 bases, with 11 bases remaining between them. CDR3 amino acids: CASSLEGSVSTDTQYF. The CDR3, as DNA: TGTGCCAGCAGCTTAGAAGGTAGCGTAAGCACAGATACGCAGTATTTT. Looking up the rest from reference TRBV13 and TRBJ2-3 gives the full variable domain: AAGVIQSPRHLIKEKRETATLKCYPIPRHDTVYWYQQGPGQDPQFLISFYEKMQSDKGSIPDRFSAQQFSDYHSELNMSSLELGDSALYFCASSLEGSVSTDTQYFGPGTRLTVL.

The chain recombines TRBV27 with TRBJ1-4; TRBD1 matches 8 bases. V shed 3 bases, J shed 14 bases, and the junction held 14 bases outside the gene matches. The CDR3 totals 15 residues. In germline, CDR1 is MNHEY, CDR2 SMNVEV (reference sequence). DNA of the CDR3: TGTGCCAGCAGTTTTTCCGGACAGGGCCTAGGCGGGCTGTTTTTT. Translated, it gives CASSFSGQGLGGLFF.

The chain has TRBV20-1 and TRBJ2-7; 7 bases map to TRBD2. After removal of 2 bases from V and 5 bases from J, the junction contained 6 bases not matched to a gene. CDR1 and CDR2 from the germline V gene are DFQATT and SNEGSKA (reference sequence). This CDR3 has 13 residues. CDR3 DNA sequence: TGCAGTGCTAGAAGCGGGAATGTCGACGAGCAGTACTTC. It specifies CSARSGNVDEQYF.

This clonotype was counted once. The gene calls are TRBV4-2 and TRBJ1-2; weak D call: TRBD1 (5 bases). The CDR3 totals 15 residues. CDR1 and CDR2 (germline): LGHNA, YNFKEQ. V shed 4 bases and J shed 3 bases, with 15 bases lying between them. The CDR3 nucleotides are TGTGCCAGCAGCCCACGGGCCTCGGGGGACTATGGCTACACCTTC. Its protein product is CASSPRASGDYGYTF.

The CDR3 sequence is CASSHGTSNEQFF. CDR3 nucleotides: TGTGCCAGCAGCCACGGGACTAGCAATGAGCAGTTCTTC. V and J are TRBV4-2 and TRBJ2-1, with TRBD2 matching over 8 bases. V lost 3 bases and J lost 6; bases outside the gene matches: 1. This CDR3 spans 13 amino acids. Per germline, CDR1 LGHNA and CDR2 YNFKEQ.

This rearrangement joins TRBV5-4 to TRBJ2-3; 8 nucleotides match TRBD1. This CDR3 is built from 14 residues. V trimming: 5 bases; J trimming: 4 bases; junction bases outside the gene matches: 6. Germline lookup yields CDR1 SGHNT and CDR2 YYREEE (reference sequence). The CDR3 protein is CASRPGGAADTQYF. The CDR3 DNA reads TGTGCCAGCAGACCAGGGGGCGCAGCAGATACGCAGTATTTT.